This TCR beta chain was identified in a study of T cell responses to AZD1222 COVID-19 vaccine. Turning to the study itself: Second doses at about 4 or about 12 weeks were pooled.

The study's findings and limits: Only six or seven AZD1222 recipients were seropositive at baseline. No day 14 peak samples; only post-peak repertoires were characterized.

In germline, CDR1 is SGHTA, CDR2 FQGNSA. The CDR3 length is 15 residues. The ends were cut back, 5 bases at V and 7 bases at J, with 20 bases in the middle. On this clone itself: The target antigen is unknown.

Repertoires were generated with immunoSEQ multiplex PCR, while TCRdb's copy carries only in-frame clones and drops some. In the table there are more than 75,000 clones, 75% to 90% of which are singletons. This material consisted of peripheral blood, taken on day 0 of AZD1222 vaccination. The V call is TRBV7-2, the J call TRBJ1-2, with D possibly TRBD1 on 6 matching bases. The clonotype was recovered from an adult in good health. CDR3 sequence: CASSRRQENLGGYTF. Here the CDR3 DNA reads TGTGCCAGCAGCAGAAGACAGGAGAACCTAGGTGGCTACACCTTC.